This T cell receptor (beta chain) comes out of a study of identical twins. Overall study findings and caveats: Out-of-frame alpha sequences shared between twins exhibited an excess of low generation probability. Where beta out-of-frame sequences were concerned, excess twin sharing was weaker.

Trimming removed 5 bases from V and 2 bases from J; junction bases left unmatched: 8. Looked up from germline, CDR1 is SGHRS and CDR2 is YFSETQ. CDR3 length: 15 amino acids. A universal primer site came from template switching; cDNA carried unique molecular identifiers. A single record per CDR3 protein comes from TCRdb applying MiXCR to the 5' RACE reads. This sample yields 500,000 to 550,000 distinct CDR3 sequences, of which around 20% are seen a single time; 0.45% to 0.5% belongs to the top ten. As regards this clonotype: Its antigen is not known.

The data were also submitted as part of a second study, on yellow fever vaccine responses in identical twins.

Sequenced input: CD4+ T cells sorted from blood. V and J are TRBV5-1 and TRBJ2-7; 9 bases align to TRBD1. This sequence was found in a woman aged 18-29 years in good health. DNA of the CDR3: TGCGCCAGCAGGTCCGCGGGACAGGGCCCCTACGAGCAGTACTTC. Encoded protein: CASRSAGQGPYEQYF.